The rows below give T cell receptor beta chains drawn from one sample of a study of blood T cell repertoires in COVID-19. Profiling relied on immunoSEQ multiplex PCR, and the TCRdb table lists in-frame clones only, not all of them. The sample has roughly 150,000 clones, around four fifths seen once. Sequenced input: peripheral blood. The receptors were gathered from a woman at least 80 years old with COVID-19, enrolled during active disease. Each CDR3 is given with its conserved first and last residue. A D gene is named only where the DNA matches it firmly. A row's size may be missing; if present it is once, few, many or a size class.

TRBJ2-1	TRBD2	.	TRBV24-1	TGTGCCACCAGTGACGGACTAGCGGACCCAGCCTTCTACAATGAGCAGTTCTTC	CATSDGLADPAFYNEQFF
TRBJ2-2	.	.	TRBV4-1	TGCGCCAGCAGCCAAGGGGCAGGGAGGACCGGGGAGCTGTTTTTT	CASSQGAGRTGELFF
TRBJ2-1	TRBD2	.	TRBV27	TGTGCCAGCAGCTGGACTAGCGGGAGCTCCTACAATGAGCAGTTCTTC	CASSWTSGSSYNEQFF
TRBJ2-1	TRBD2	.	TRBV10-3	TGTGCCATCAGCGAGTCGTCGTCGGGGGGGCGATATGAGCAGTTCTTC	CAISESSSGGRYEQFF
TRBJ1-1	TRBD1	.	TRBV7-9	TGTGCCAGCAGCGGACAGGGAGGCACTGAAGCTTTCTTT	CASSGQGGTEAFF
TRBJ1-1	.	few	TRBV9	TGTGCCAGCAGCGTAGGACAGCCGAACACTGAAGCTTTCTTT	CASSVGQPNTEAFF
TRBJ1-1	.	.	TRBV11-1	TGTGCCAGCAGCACCGGGTCCGCGACAGTAAACACTGAAGCTTTCTTT	CASSTGSATVNTEAFF
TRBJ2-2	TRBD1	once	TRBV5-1	TGCGCCAGCGGGGCCGGGACAGCGAACACCGGGGAGCTGTTTTTT	CASGAGTANTGELFF
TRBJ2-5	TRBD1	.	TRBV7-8	TGTGCCAGCACCCTCGGACAGGGTCTATGGGAGACCCAGTACTTC	CASTLGQGLWETQYF
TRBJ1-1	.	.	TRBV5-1	TGCGCCAGCAGCTTGGCCCCGGGCGGGGCTTTCTTT	CASSLAPGGAFF
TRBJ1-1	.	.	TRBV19	TGTGCCAGTAGTATTACGCAGGGTTTCTTGAACACTGAAGCTTTCTTT	CASSITQGFLNTEAFF
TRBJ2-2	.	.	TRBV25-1	TGTGCCAGCAGAGCCCGCCCCGGGGAGCTGTTTTTT	CASRARPGELFF
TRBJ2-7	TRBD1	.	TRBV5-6	TGTGCCAGCAGCTGGGACAGAAATTACGAGCAGTACTTC	CASSWDRNYEQYF
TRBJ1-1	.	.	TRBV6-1	TGTGCCAGCAGTGAAGGGGCAGCCATGAACACTGAAGCTTTCTTT	CASSEGAAMNTEAFF
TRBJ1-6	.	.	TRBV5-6	TGTGCCAGCAGCTTCTCCGGGGGAGGCCTCCACTTT	CASSFSGGGLHF
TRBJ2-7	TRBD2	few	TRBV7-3	TGTGCCAGCAGCTTAAACCCCATAGCGGGAGGGGCTGAGCAGTACTTC	CASSLNPIAGGAEQYF
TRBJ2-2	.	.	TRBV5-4	TGTGCCAGCAGCTTGGCGGGGAACACCGGGGAGCTGTTTTTT	CASSLAGNTGELFF
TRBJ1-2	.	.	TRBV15	TGTGCCACCAGCAGAGATTCCCGGGAATCGGCTGGCTACACCTTC	CATSRDSRESAGYTF
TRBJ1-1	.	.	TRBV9	TGTGCCAGCAGCGGCCCGGGACATCTTGAAGCTTTCTTT	CASSGPGHLEAFF
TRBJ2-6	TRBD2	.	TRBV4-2	TGTGCCAGCAGCCCCATTACGGGGGGGGGACGCTCTGGGGCCAACGTCCTGACTTTC	CASSPITGGGRSGANVLTF
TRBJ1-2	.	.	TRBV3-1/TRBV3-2	TGTGCCAGCAGCCAAGACGGGATAATCACCTATGGCTACACCTTC	CASSQDGIITYGYTF
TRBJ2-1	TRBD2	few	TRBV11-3	TGTGCCAGCAGCTTCCGCACGGGGGGGAATGAGCAGTTCTTC	CASSFRTGGNEQFF
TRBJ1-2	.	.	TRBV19	TGTGCCAGTAGTATTGGACCGGAGGCTAACTATGGCTACACCTTC	CASSIGPEANYGYTF
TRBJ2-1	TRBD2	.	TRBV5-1	TGCGCCAGCAGGGGGCTAGCGGGAAACAATGAGCAGTTCTTC	CASRGLAGNNEQFF
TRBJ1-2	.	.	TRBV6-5	TGTGCCAGCAGTTACTCCGGGGGATGGGGCTATGGCTACACCTTC	CASSYSGGWGYGYTF
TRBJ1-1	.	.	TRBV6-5	TGTGCCAGCAGCACGACAGCGAACACTGAAGCTTTCTTT	CASSTTANTEAFF
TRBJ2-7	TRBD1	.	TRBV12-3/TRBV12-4	TGTGCCAGCTCGGGGACAGGGGGCTACGAGCAGTACTTC	CASSGTGGYEQYF
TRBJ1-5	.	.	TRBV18	TGTGCCAGCTCACCAGGGACATCAAATCAGCCCCAGCATTTT	CASSPGTSNQPQHF
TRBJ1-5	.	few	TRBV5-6	TGTGCCAGCAGCGTGAGTTATAGCAATCAGCCCCAGCATTTT	CASSVSYSNQPQHF
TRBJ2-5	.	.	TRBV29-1	TGCAGCGTCTTTGACACAGGGACGCAAGAGACCCAGTACTTC	CSVFDTGTQETQYF
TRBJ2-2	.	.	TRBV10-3	TGTGCCATCAGTGAGTCTGTGGGAGCGAACACCGGGGAGCTGTTTTTT	CAISESVGANTGELFF
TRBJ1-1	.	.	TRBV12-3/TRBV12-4	TGTGCCAGCACCCGTGAGACTGAAGCTTTCTTT	CASTRETEAFF
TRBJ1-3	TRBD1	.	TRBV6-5	TGTGCCAGCAGCCAGGACAGGGGAGCTGGAAACACCATATATTTT	CASSQDRGAGNTIYF
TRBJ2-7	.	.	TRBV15	TGTGCCACCAGCTTACGAGGCAGCTCCTACGAGCAGTACTTC	CATSLRGSSYEQYF
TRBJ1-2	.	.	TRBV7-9	TGTGCCAGCAGCCCAACACAGGGATCTGGCTACACCTTC	CASSPTQGSGYTF
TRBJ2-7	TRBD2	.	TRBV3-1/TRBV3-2	TGTGCCAGCAGCCAAGAACTAGCGGGGCCCTACGAGCAGTACTTC	CASSQELAGPYEQYF